Each of the 18 T cell receptor beta chains below was sequenced from the same sample in a study of cytomegalovirus exposure and HLA in healthy donors. The PCR used 60 Vbeta and 13 Jbeta primers. Clones were read by immunoSEQ multiplex PCR, and TCRdb kept only the in-frame ones, dropping some. The table lists around 150,000 clones, approximately 80% of them singletons. The sample consisted of PBMCs. These receptors originate from a male donor in good health and CMV-seronegative.

This chain uses TRBV28 with TRBJ1-5; D is unclear. The germline CDR1 and CDR2 sequences are MDHEN and SYDVKM. Trimming cost V 6 bases and J 9 bases, with 12 bases left between them. This CDR3 comprises 12 residues. Here the CDR3 reads CASSSPLLPQHF. The CDR3 region has the DNA TGTGCCAGCAGCTCCCCCTTATTGCCCCAGCATTTT.

The chain joins TRBV27 to TRBJ2-7, with 9 bases lining up with TRBD1. Germline-derived CDR1 and CDR2 are MNHEY and SMNVEV (reference sequence). J lost 3 bases, V lost 7 bases, and 7 bases had no gene match. The CDR3 length is 14 residues. CDR3 amino acids: CASKRDRVRYEQYF. DNA for the CDR3: TGTGCCAGCAAGCGGGACAGGGTACGCTACGAGCAGTACTTC.

V gene TRBV7-8 combines with J gene TRBJ1-5; 9 nucleotides match TRBD1. Germline V gene sequence: CDR1 SGHVS, CDR2 FQNEAQ. The CDR3 sequence is 15 residues long. Trimming took 8 bases from V and 4 from J; bases not matched to a gene: 9. Here the CDR3 reads CASAGGTGKNQPQHF. The DNA of the CDR3 is TGTGCCAGCGCGGGCGGGACAGGGAAAAATCAGCCCCAGCATTTT.

This clone was counted a single time. The rearrangement joins TRBV7-2 to TRBJ2-7; TRBD2 agrees at 7 bases. CDR3 length: 12 amino acids. V shed 5 bases, J shed 11 bases, and the junction held 9 bases outside the gene matches. Germline CDR1 is SGHTA and CDR2 is FQGNSA. CDR3: CASSGPGTKEYF. Written as DNA, the CDR3 is TGTGCCAGCAGCGGCCCCGGGACTAAGGAGTACTTC.

CDR3 DNA sequence: TGTGCCAGCAACCGCCGAGGACAAAGTCGGTCCTACGAGCAGTACTTC. It encodes CASNRRGQSRSYEQYF. This chain uses TRBV5-5 with TRBJ2-7, with D possibly TRBD1 on 5 matching bases. Trimming took off 6 bases at V and 1 base at J, with 20 bases between the two ends. The V gene's germline CDR1 is SGHKS and CDR2 YYEKEE (reference sequence). The CDR3 has 16 residues.

This sequence joins TRBV4-2 and TRBJ2-2; TRBD1 matches at 8 bases. This CDR3 has 17 residues. Germline values: CDR1 LGHNA, CDR2 YNFKEQ. Trimming at V came to 0 bases and at J to 8 bases, leaving 11 bases not matched to a gene. CDR3 nucleotides: TGTGCCAGCAGCCAAGATCAGGGGCAGGGGGCTGGAGGGGAGCTGTTTTTT. Translated, it gives CASSQDQGQGAGGELFF.

The chain links TRBV4-1 to TRBJ1-4; a possible D gene is TRBD1 (5 bases). The germline CDR1 and CDR2 sequences are MGHRA and YSYEKL. V was clipped by 1 base and J by 4 bases, with 7 bases between them. The CDR3 has 14 residues. The CDR3: CASSQGTSNEKLFF. The CDR3 coding sequence is TGCGCCAGCAGCCAAGGGACAAGTAATGAAAAACTGTTTTTT.

The chain is built from TRBV2 and TRBJ1-2, with TRBD1 identical over 9 bases. Germline V gene sequence: CDR1 SNHLY, CDR2 FYNNEI. V lost 10 bases, J lost 4 bases, and 1 base stayed unmatched. The CDR3 covers 11 residues. CDR3 sequence (DNA): TGTGCCATGACAGGGGGCTATGGCTACACCTTC. Translating gives CAMTGGYGYTF.

The CDR3 nucleotides are TGTGCCAGCAGGAGTGGCGGGGCGGACTACGAGCAGTACTTC. Translated: CASRSGGADYEQYF. The J gene is TRBJ2-7, the V gene TRBV28; D is possibly TRBD2 (6 bases). Germline assignment: CDR1 MDHEN and CDR2 SYDVKM. V was cut by 6 bases and J by 3 bases, with 15 bases left in between. This CDR3 is 14 amino acids long.

This clone appeared a few times. V is TRBV5-1 and J is TRBJ2-7; tentatively, D is TRBD1 (6 bases). There are 14 residues in the CDR3. Germline values: CDR1 SGHRS, CDR2 YFSETQ. V lost 2 bases, J lost 4 bases, and 13 bases lay in between. The CDR3 loop reads CASSFRGRSYEQYF. CDR3 nucleotides: TGCGCCAGCAGCTTCAGGGGACGGTCATACGAGCAGTACTTC.

The V gene is TRBV2, the J gene TRBJ2-5; D is uncertain. Between the trimmed V and J ends, which lost 7 bases and 4 bases, there was a span of 13 bases. This CDR3 spans 13 amino acids. Germline assignment: CDR1 SNHLY and CDR2 FYNNEI. The CDR3 DNA follows: TGTGCCAGCATTGGTAGTTTTTCAGAGACCCAGTACTTC. Encoded protein: CASIGSFSETQYF.

This clone was observed a handful of times. The chain has TRBV7-6 and TRBJ2-5, with no clear D. TRBJ2-7 explains the end of the DNA better; the J call may be wrong. In germline, CDR1 is SGHVS, CDR2 FNYEAQ. The CDR3 is made up of 14 amino acids. The CDR3 sequence: CASSSRGRPYEQYF. The DNA for the CDR3 is TGTGCCAGCAGCTCCCGCGGAAGGCCCTACGAGCAGTACTTC.

This clone was seen a single time. The rearrangement links TRBV6-6 to TRBJ2-5; no clear D. The CDR3 contains 12 residues. From germline, CDR1 is MNHNY and CDR2 SVGAGI (reference sequence). Trimming removed 10 bases from V and 4 bases from J, with 13 bases in between. CDR3 sequence reads: CATSPGAETQYF. Here the CDR3 DNA reads TGTGCCACTTCCCCAGGCGCAGAGACCCAGTACTTC.

The CDR3 region is CASNTGFRGYTF. The CDR3, as DNA: TGCGCCAGCAATACAGGGTTTAGAGGCTACACCTTC. The V gene is TRBV10-1, the J gene TRBJ1-2, with D maybe TRBD1 (6 bases). Between the trimmed V and J ends, which lost 7 bases and 8 bases, there was a span of 14 bases. CDR1 and CDR2 (germline): WNHNN, SYGVQD (reference sequence). This CDR3 contains 12 residues.

This clone has only a few counts. The chain is built from TRBV10-3 and TRBJ1-1; D may be TRBD1 (5 bases). This CDR3 is 12 amino acids long. CDR1 is ENHRY, CDR2 SYGVKD, per germline. V lost 5 bases, J lost 5 bases, and 9 bases lay in between. The CDR3 spells CAISRGKTEAFF. The CDR3 bases are TGTGCCATCAGTAGGGGCAAGACTGAAGCTTTCTTT.

This chain links TRBV19 with TRBJ1-6; TRBD1 matches at 10 bases. The germline CDR1 and CDR2 sequences are LNHDA and SQIVND (reference sequence). The J segment lost 10 bases and the V segment lost 5 bases, leaving 8 bases of the junction unmatched. The CDR3 length is 15 residues. CDR3 DNA sequence: TGTGCCAGTAGTGCCTCGGACAGGGGGAGGTCACCCCTCCACTTT. Residues: CASSASDRGRSPLHF.

V gene TRBV11-3 combines with J gene TRBJ2-1; no clear D. CDR3 length: 13 residues. Trimming shortened V by 0 bases and J by 9 bases, and 9 bases separated the two germline ends. CDR1 and CDR2 from the germline V gene are SGHNT and YENEEA. Here the CDR3 reads CASSLETRGEQFF. In DNA, the CDR3 is TGTGCCAGCAGCTTAGAGACTCGTGGTGAGCAGTTCTTC.

The J gene is TRBJ2-3, the V gene TRBV9; 8 bases match TRBD1. The germline CDR1 and CDR2 sequences are SGDLS and YYNGEE. V lost 4 bases and J lost 4; bases outside the gene matches: 8. This CDR3 contains 15 residues. CDR3 amino acids: CASSQTGEIADTQYF. For the CDR3, the DNA is TGTGCCAGCAGCCAGACAGGGGAAATAGCAGATACGCAGTATTTT.